The 18 T cell receptor beta chains below were found in one sample sequenced in a study of regulatory T cells in long-lasting Graves disease. The TCR beta library used iRepertoire HTBI primers with Arm-PCR amplification of CDR3. TCRdb redid the calling of the multiplex PCR reads with MiXCR, one entry per CDR3 protein. This table holds roughly 450,000 distinct CDR3 sequences, roughly 20% found once. Time point meaning: persistent/refractory GD, antithyroid drugs over 5 years with positive TRAb. Construction of the TCR library relied on RNA isolated from PBMCs. Here the sequenced sample was peripheral blood mononuclear cells (PBMCs), taken when the disease was refractory, from a patient treated with antithyroid drugs. These TCRs come from a female donor with Graves disease.

Many counts were recorded for this clonotype. V is TRBV7-3 and J is TRBJ2-5; 8 bases map to TRBD2. CDR1 is SGHTA and CDR2 is FQGTGA in the germline V gene. This CDR3 has 17 residues. J gave up 3 bases and V 0 bases, and 9 bases lay outside the gene matches. The CDR3 reads CASSLTPRAGGKETQYF. CDR3 bases: TGTGCCAGCAGCTTAACTCCCAGGGCGGGGGGTAAAGAGACCCAGTACTTC.

Ten or more counts support this clonotype. This sequence joins TRBV27 and TRBJ2-2; 8 positions match TRBD2. Per the germline V gene, CDR1 is MNHEY and CDR2 is SMNVEV (reference sequence). V shed 5 bases, J shed 7 bases, and the junction held 9 bases outside the gene matches. The CDR3 sequence is 15 residues long. CDR3 nucleotides: TGTGCCAGCAGTGTCTTACTAGCGGATTACGGGGAGCTGTTTTTT. Its protein is CASSVLLADYGELFF.

This clonotype has a single count. V and J are TRBV5-4 and TRBJ2-7; 7 bases line up with TRBD1. CDR1 is SGHNT, CDR2 YYREEE, per germline (reference sequence). The CDR3 totals 14 residues. Trimming at V came to 6 bases and at J to 0 bases, leaving 6 bases not matched to a gene. DNA of the CDR3: TGTGCCAGCACCGCGACAGGGAGCTCCTACGAGCAGTACTTC. Translation gives CASTATGSSYEQYF.

This clonotype was detected only a few times. This chain uses TRBV28 with TRBJ2-3, with D tentatively TRBD2 (5 bases). CDR1 and CDR2 (germline): MDHEN, SYDVKM. The CDR3 is 15 amino acids. V lost 5 bases to trimming and J lost 7 bases, with 19 bases between them. CDR3 amino acids: CASSTQTSSRHTQYF. The DNA for the CDR3 is TGTGCCAGCAGTACCCAAACTAGTTCCCGACATACGCAGTATTTT.

This clonotype was seen a handful of times. The chain carries TRBV20-1 and TRBJ2-1; TRBD2 matches 13 bases. This CDR3 has 15 amino acids. The V gene end was trimmed by 6 bases and the J gene end by 7 bases; junction bases not matched to a gene: 9. Germline lookup yields CDR1 DFQATT and CDR2 SNEGSKA (reference sequence). The CDR3 sequence: CSADFGLAGVNEQFF. The CDR3 nucleotides read TGCAGTGCAGACTTCGGACTAGCGGGAGTGAATGAGCAGTTCTTC.

The V call is TRBV9, the J call TRBJ2-2; TRBD2 aligns across 9 bases. The CDR3 sequence is 17 residues long. The ends lost 2 bases at V and 3 bases at J; junction bases unmatched: 8. The germline V gene encodes CDR1 SGDLS and CDR2 YYNGEE. The CDR3, as DNA: TGTGCCAGCAGCGTCCCGATTAGCGGGAGCGACACCGGGGAGCTGTTTTTT. It is translated as CASSVPISGSDTGELFF.

The chain uses TRBV2 and TRBJ2-3; tentatively, D is TRBD2 (6 bases). V lost 4 bases and J lost 0, with 11 bases in between. The CDR3 totals 15 residues. Germline V CDR1 and CDR2: SNHLY, FYNNEI. The DNA of the CDR3 is TGTGCCAGCAGTGCGGCGGGATTTAGCACAGATACGCAGTATTTT. Encoded protein: CASSAAGFSTDTQYF.

This clonotype was observed a handful of times. The chain combines TRBV6-2 or TRBV6-3 with TRBJ1-1; D possibly corresponds to TRBD1 (6 bases). Trimming pared 2 bases from V and 5 bases from J, leaving 15 bases between. The CDR3 is 15 amino acids. CDR1 and CDR2 (germline): MNHEY, SVGEGT. The DNA of the CDR3 is TGTGCCAGCAGTTACCCGCACAGGGAGGAGACTGAAGCTTTCTTT. Residues: CASSYPHREETEAFF.

The chain recombines TRBV30 with TRBJ1-5; D remains ambiguous. V gave up 2 bases and J gave up 0 bases, with 8 bases separating them. Germline values: CDR1 GTSNPN, CDR2 SVGIG (reference sequence). This CDR3 comprises 14 residues. The CDR3 loop reads CAWSPRASNQPQHF. The DNA for the CDR3 is TGTGCCTGGAGTCCCCGGGCTAGCAATCAGCCCCAGCATTTT.

This clonotype was found many times. The chain employs TRBV27 and TRBJ1-1, with 7 bases matching TRBD1. Per germline, CDR1 MNHEY and CDR2 SMNVEV (reference sequence). The trim removed 1 base at V and 0 bases at J, leaving 11 bases unmatched. This CDR3 contains 18 residues. CDR3 sequence: CASSLYWGTALMNTEAFF. CDR3 DNA sequence: TGTGCCAGCAGTTTATATTGGGGGACAGCCTTAATGAACACTGAAGCTTTCTTT.

This clonotype was seen many times. The chain employs TRBV11-2 and TRBJ2-7, with 10 bases that match TRBD2. The CDR3 has 15 amino acids. CDR1 and CDR2 from the germline V gene are SGHAT and FQNNGV. V trimming: 7 bases; J trimming: 3 bases; junction bases outside the gene matches: 9. The DNA of the CDR3 is TGTGCCAGCACGATCACTAGCGGGGTGAACTACGAGCAGTACTTC. It encodes CASTITSGVNYEQYF.

This clonotype has a count of ten or more. The rearrangement uses TRBV11-2 and TRBJ1-1; D remains ambiguous. The CDR3 runs to 13 residues. V was clipped by 1 base and J by 11 bases, with 14 bases between them. Germline values: CDR1 SGHAT, CDR2 FQNNGV. CDR3 region: CASSLGGGLRAFF. The DNA of the CDR3 is TGTGCCAGCAGCTTAGGAGGAGGACTGCGGGCTTTCTTT.

Note on this clonotype: Since no conserved phenylalanine or tryptophan closes the CDR3, a read error is the likely cause. This rearrangement joins TRBV12-3 or TRBV12-4 to TRBJ2-7; 8 nucleotides align to TRBD2. The V segment lost 5 bases and the J segment 0 bases; nucleotides outside the gene matches: 3. The CDR3 is 14 amino acids. The CDR3 sequence is CASSSSGNSYEQYL. The CDR3 DNA reads as TGTGCCAGCAGTAGTAGCGGGAACTCCTACGAGCAGTACCTC.

The chain has TRBV18 and TRBJ1-5, with TRBD1 matching over 7 bases. The CDR3 has 16 amino acids. The germline V gene encodes CDR1 KGHSH and CDR2 LQKENI. The junction had 5 bases not matched to a gene; V was cut back by 3 bases and J by 0 bases. CDR3 sequence (DNA): TGTGCCAGCTCACCCCGCGGGACAGATAGCAATCAGCCCCAGCATTTT. Translation gives CASSPRGTDSNQPQHF.

This clonotype came up a few times. The chain employs TRBV12-3 or TRBV12-4 and TRBJ2-2, with D possibly matching TRBD2 (5 bases). The CDR3 is 15 amino acids. Trimming cost V 11 bases and J 0 bases, with 16 bases left between them. CDR3: CARTLGSPNTGELFF. CDR3 DNA: TGTGCCCGCACCTTGGGGAGCCCGAACACCGGGGAGCTGTTTTTT.

This clonotype was observed at least ten times. V gene TRBV24-1 combines with J gene TRBJ2-5; 7 bases are a match to TRBD1. The CDR3 consists of 19 residues. The J segment lost 4 bases and the V segment lost 4 bases, leaving 20 bases of the junction unmatched. Germline assignment: CDR1 KGHDR and CDR2 SFDVKD. The CDR3 DNA reads as TGTGCCACCAGTGAGTCCGGTCCAGGGGGAGATACGAGGAGAGAGACCCAGTACTTC. The encoded protein is CATSESGPGGDTRRETQYF.

The chain combines TRBV6-2 or TRBV6-3 with TRBJ2-1, with 9 bases aligning to TRBD1. CDR1 is MNHEY and CDR2 is SVGEGT in the germline V gene. The CDR3 covers 15 residues. V trimming: 7 bases; J trimming: 3 bases; junction bases outside the gene matches: 7. CDR3 in DNA: TGTGCCAGCACCCCGGGACAGGGCCTCTACAATGAGCAGTTCTTC. Residues: CASTPGQGLYNEQFF.

This clonotype has at least ten counts. The V call is TRBV11-2, the J call TRBJ1-2, with a possible D match to TRBD1 (5 bases). V lost 5 bases, J lost 4 bases, and 14 bases lay in between. The CDR3 is 14 residues long. Germline values: CDR1 SGHAT, CDR2 FQNNGV. The CDR3 loop reads CASSRPGPLYGYTF. CDR3 coding DNA: TGTGCCAGCAGCCGCCCGGGACCACTCTATGGCTACACCTTC.